Each of the 19 T cell receptor beta chains below was sequenced from the same sample in a study of shared clonotypes between healthy human individuals. CD45RO-negative cells were positively selected for CCR7, leaving out terminally differentiated effector memory CD45RA+ cells. Profiling relied on immunoSEQ multiplex PCR, and the TCRdb table lists in-frame clones only, not all of them. The sample lists some 2.1 million clones; about 95% were seen once. The sample taken for sequencing was naive CD8+ T cells sorted from blood. The receptors were gathered from a young man in good health.

The rearrangement joins TRBV2 to TRBJ2-1; 8 bases are a match to TRBD1. This CDR3 spans 15 amino acids. V lost 1 base to trimming and J lost 8 bases; unmatched junction nucleotides: 7. Germline V CDR1 and CDR2: SNHLY, FYNNEI. Written as DNA, the CDR3 is TGTGCCAGCAGTGAAGGGACAGGGAGAGAGGATGAGCAGTTCTTC. Protein sequence: CASSEGTGREDEQFF.

A remark on this clone: One junction end disagrees with the germline gene, perhaps due to a read error. CDR3 protein: CASSRISGTGGYDEQFF. The CDR3 DNA reads as TGTGCCAGCAGCAGAATTTCCGGGACAGGGGGCTACGATGAGCAGTTCTTC. V and J are TRBV7-6 and TRBJ2-1; 12 bases align to TRBD1. This CDR3 is 17 amino acids long. Germline lookup yields CDR1 SGHVS and CDR2 FNYEAQ.

The chain carries TRBV28 and TRBJ2-7; perhaps TRBD1 as D (6 bases). CDR1 and CDR2 (germline): MDHEN, SYDVKM. The CDR3 runs 16 residues. Trimming stripped 3 bases from V and 8 bases from J, with 23 bases between. CDR3 coding DNA: TGTGCCAGCAGTTTGCTCCCGGACAGCATCCTGTTCAAGCAGTACTTC. This codes for CASSLLPDSILFKQYF. The full variable domain, its missing parts supplied by reference TRBV28 and TRBJ2-7, is DVKVTQSSRYLVKRTGEKVFLECVQDMDHENMFWYRQDPGLGLRLIYFSYDVKMKEKGDIPEGYSVSREKKERFSLILESASTNQTSMYLCASSLLPDSILFKQYFGPGTRLTVT.

This chain links TRBV27 with TRBJ2-3; 7 bases fit TRBD2. The CDR3 loop spans 19 amino acids. Germline CDR1 reads MNHEY; CDR2 reads SMNVEV (reference sequence). With V trimmed by 4 bases and J by 0 bases, 16 bases remained unmatched. The CDR3 here is CASSSYVDISGHSTDTQYF. In nucleotides, the CDR3 is TGTGCCAGCAGTTCCTACGTGGATATTAGCGGGCATAGCACAGATACGCAGTATTTT.

The chain has TRBV11-2 and TRBJ2-7; D remains unclear. This CDR3 has 14 residues. V was shortened by 4 bases and J by 2 bases, with 12 bases between the two germline ends. Germline-derived CDR1 and CDR2 are SGHAT and FQNNGV. CDR3 protein: CASSSGPLPYEQYF. CDR3 in DNA: TGTGCCAGCAGCTCAGGACCCCTACCCTACGAGCAGTACTTC.

The chain uses TRBV30 and TRBJ1-1, with TRBD1 as a possible D gene (5 bases). The CDR3 is 15 amino acids. Germline V gene data show CDR1 as GTSNPN and CDR2 as SVGIG (reference sequence). Trimming took off 2 bases at V and 0 bases at J, with 13 bases between the two ends. DNA for the CDR3: TGTGCCTGGAGTTTCGGGGGTACCTTGAACACTGAAGCTTTCTTT. Residues: CAWSFGGTLNTEAFF.

The chain is built from TRBV6-4 and TRBJ1-6; D is uncertain. V lost 0 bases, J lost 10 bases, and 7 bases lay in between. Looked up from germline, CDR1 is MRHNA and CDR2 is SNTAGT. This CDR3 contains 13 residues. CDR3 bases: TGTGCCAGCAGTGACTCCGGGGTGTCACCCCTCCACTTT. Encoded protein: CASSDSGVSPLHF.

This chain's CDR3 is CASNGIYGYTF. The CDR3 DNA sequence: TGTGCCAGCAACGGTATTTATGGCTACACCTTC. The chain joins TRBV6-5 to TRBJ1-2, with D hard to call. Germline V lookup: CDR1 MNHEY, CDR2 SVGAGI. The ends were cut back, 7 bases at V and 5 bases at J, with 8 bases in the middle. CDR3 length equals 11 residues.

The chain has TRBV28 and TRBJ1-5, with 7 nucleotides matching TRBD1. V shed 5 bases, J shed 1 base, and the junction held 8 bases outside the gene matches. The CDR3 covers 16 residues. From germline, CDR1 is MDHEN and CDR2 SYDVKM. The CDR3 region has the DNA TGTGCCAGCAGTCCCGACAGGGATGAGAGCAATCAGCCCCAGCATTTT. This gives the protein CASSPDRDESNQPQHF.

The chain combines TRBV30 with TRBJ1-1; perhaps TRBD1 as D (5 bases). The ends were cut back, 0 bases at V and 7 bases at J, with 15 bases in the middle. CDR1 and CDR2 (germline): GTSNPN, SVGIG (reference sequence). The CDR3 covers 14 residues. In nucleotides, the CDR3 is TGTGCCTGGAGTGTAGGGGTACCCGCTTTTGAAGCTTTCTTT. This translates into CAWSVGVPAFEAFF.

V usage is TRBV7-9 and J usage is TRBJ1-1; D is uncertain. V was clipped by 3 bases and J by 8 bases, with 13 bases between them. The CDR3 has 13 residues. Germline CDR1 and CDR2: SEHNR and FQNEAQ (reference sequence). CDR3 sequence reads: CASSLPGRSEAFF. In DNA form, the CDR3 reads TGTGCCAGCAGCTTGCCTGGGAGGTCGGAAGCTTTCTTT.

The CDR3 loop is CASSYGGGGGAYEQYF. As DNA, the CDR3 is TGTGCCAGCAGTTACGGCGGCGGGGGCGGAGCCTACGAGCAGTACTTC. The V call is TRBV27, the J call TRBJ2-7, with D tentatively TRBD2 (7 bases). The CDR3 contains 16 residues. The germline V and J ends were trimmed by 4 bases and 2 bases, with 18 bases remaining between them. CDR1 is MNHEY and CDR2 is SMNVEV in the germline V gene (reference sequence).

This sequence joins TRBV13 and TRBJ2-3; D gene uncertain. The CDR3 has 14 amino acids. The germline gives CDR1 PRHDT, CDR2 FYEKMQ (reference sequence). Trimming removed 0 bases at V and 2 bases at J, with 6 bases between. This CDR3 is CASSLGGTTDTQYF. The CDR3 nucleotides read TGTGCCAGCAGCTTAGGGGGAACCACAGATACGCAGTATTTT.

The chain carries TRBV7-9 and TRBJ2-1; TRBD1 is a possible D gene (5 bases). V was pared by 5 bases and J by 6 bases, with 5 bases between. This CDR3 region has 11 residues. CDR1 and CDR2 (germline): SEHNR, FQNEAQ (reference sequence). This chain's CDR3 is CASSGANEQFF. CDR3 DNA sequence: TGTGCCAGCAGCGGGGCCAATGAGCAGTTCTTC.

The rearrangement joins TRBV4-3 to TRBJ2-5, with 12 bases that match TRBD2. Germline V CDR1 and CDR2: LGHNA, YSLEER. This CDR3 has 17 amino acids. The V gene end was trimmed by 0 bases and the J gene end by 9 bases; junction bases not matched to a gene: 11. For the CDR3, the DNA is TGCGCCAGCAGCCAAGAGTTCGATAGCCTAGCGGGAGGGTCCCAGTACTTC. It yields the protein CASSQEFDSLAGGSQYF.

This rearrangement joins TRBV10-3 to TRBJ2-7, with TRBD1 identical over 7 bases. Germline CDR1 ENHRY, CDR2 SYGVKD. After removal of 3 bases from V and 4 bases from J, the junction contained 6 bases not matched to a gene. The CDR3 has 14 amino acids. This CDR3 reads CAISDRDSLYEQYF. In nucleotides, the CDR3 is TGTGCCATCAGTGACCGGGACAGCCTTTACGAGCAGTACTTC.

The rearrangement uses TRBV6-5 and TRBJ2-3; possibly TRBD2 for D (6 bases). Deletions cut 8 bases from V and 2 bases from J, with 17 bases between. Per the germline V gene, CDR1 is MNHEY and CDR2 is SVGAGI. CDR3 size: 15 residues. The CDR3 region is CASGRRDSYTDTQYF. The DNA for the CDR3 is TGTGCCAGCGGCCGACGGGACTCCTACACAGATACGCAGTATTTT.

The V gene is TRBV18, the J gene TRBJ2-7; no clear D. The CDR3 is 12 amino acids. Looked up from germline, CDR1 is KGHSH and CDR2 is LQKENI. The germline V and J ends were trimmed by 2 bases and 3 bases, with 5 bases remaining between them. The DNA of the CDR3 is TGTGCCAGCTCACCAACGGACTACGAGCAGTACTTC. Translated, it gives CASSPTDYEQYF.

The rearrangement joins TRBV28 to TRBJ2-2; D uncertain. Germline CDR1 and CDR2: MDHEN and SYDVKM. This CDR3 contains 13 residues. V lost 8 bases, J lost 6 bases, and 13 bases lay in between. The CDR3, as DNA: TGTGCCAGCCTCTATTACCTGTCCGGGGAGCTGTTTTTT. As protein: CASLYYLSGELFF.